Shown below are 7 T cell receptor beta chains from a single sample sequenced in a study of blood T cells in healthy people across ages (dated by TCRdb to the mid-2010s). The library was generated by 5' RACE. Sequencing used an Illumina HiSeq 2500. The second PCR ran for roughly 7 to 12 cycles and used a J-beta primer mix along with a sample-barcoded 5' primer. Starting from the raw public reads, TCRdb applied fastp trimming at Q25, assembled clones with MiXCR and retained in-frame beta chains. Merged by CDR3 protein, the rows form single entries marked with the most common genes and DNA. This sample is represented by about 570,000 distinct CDR3 sequences; roughly 29% of them were singletons. Under 20% of the sample lies in the top ten. The sequenced sample consisted of blood. The receptors here all came from a woman in her 70s in good health.

In its sample, this clonotype was seen a few times. The chain uses TRBV28 and TRBJ2-4, with 7 positions matching TRBD1. Germline values: CDR1 MDHEN, CDR2 SYDVKM. Trimming removed 3 bases from V and 3 bases from J; junction bases left unmatched: 5. There are 15 residues in the CDR3. The CDR3 loop is CASSFAGTDKNIQYF. For the CDR3, the DNA is TGTGCCAGCAGTTTCGCCGGGACAGACAAAAACATTCAGTACTTC.

This clonotype was observed a handful of times. This chain links TRBV18 with TRBJ2-1; 8 bases match TRBD2. The better agreement between TRBJ2-5 and the DNA end casts doubt on the J call. This CDR3 has 18 amino acids. Germline CDR1 is KGHSH and CDR2 is LQKENI. For the CDR3, the DNA is TGTGCCAGCTCACCATGGTACGATACGGGAGGGTCCGGGGAGACCCAGTACTTC. Amino acid sequence: CASSPWYDTGGSGETQYF.

The chain has TRBV3-1 and TRBJ2-1, with a tentative D call TRBD1 (6 bases). The length of the CDR3 is 12 residues. V lost 5 bases and J 12 bases, leaving 14 bases between the germline ends. Germline CDR1 is LGHDT and CDR2 is YNNKEL (reference sequence). The CDR3 DNA reads as TGTGCCAGCAGCAGTAATCAGGGGCCGCAGTTCTTC. Protein: CASSSNQGPQFF.

This clonotype was counted a single time. The rearrangement joins TRBV20-1 to TRBJ2-5; 8 bases are shared with TRBD1. The CDR3 runs to 13 residues. CDR1 is DFQATT, CDR2 SNEGSKA, per germline (reference sequence). V gave up 3 bases and J gave up 3 bases; unmatched junction bases: 3. The CDR3 nucleotides read TGCAGTGCTAGTGACAGGGGAAAAGAGACCCAGTACTTC. This gives the protein CSASDRGKETQYF.

This chain links TRBV7-2 with TRBJ2-5; 9 bases align to TRBD2. Germline trimming cut 5 bases from V and 2 bases from J; bases unmatched to any gene: 12. In germline, CDR1 is SGHTA, CDR2 FQGNSA. The CDR3 loop spans 17 amino acids. CDR3 sequence reads: CASSLGAGGPRQETQYF. CDR3 coding DNA: TGTGCCAGCAGCCTCGGGGCGGGGGGGCCACGTCAAGAGACCCAGTACTTC.

This clonotype has more than one count but fewer than ten. The chain links TRBV5-1 to TRBJ2-5; 8 bases are shared with TRBD2. The DNA matches TRBJ2-1 better at its end, which makes the J call doubtful. The CDR3 is 16 residues long. Germline V lookup: CDR1 SGHRS, CDR2 YFSETQ. This CDR3 is CASSLSTGGPGNEQFF. CDR3 DNA sequence: TGCGCCAGCAGCTTGAGCACGGGGGGGCCCGGGAATGAGCAGTTCTTC.

This clonotype was counted between two and nine times. This chain uses TRBV25-1 with TRBJ2-1; the D is unclear. From germline, CDR1 is MGHDK and CDR2 SYGVNS. V was pared by 3 bases and J by 9 bases, with 15 bases between. The CDR3 length is 14 residues. The CDR3 protein is CASSETPQIGEQFF. The CDR3 bases are TGTGCCAGCAGTGAGACACCGCAAATTGGTGAGCAGTTCTTC.